Below, 20 T cell receptor beta chains from the same sample are listed, as sequenced in a study of T cells after yellow fever vaccination. Via MiXCR, TCRdb re-called the 5' RACE reads, giving one row per CDR3 protein. Of about 550,000 distinct CDR3 sequences in the sample, less than 20% were seen once. This specimen was PBMCs, taken 15 days after the yellow fever booster vaccination. These receptors came from a man aged 30-40 years who received the YFV17D yellow fever vaccine.

This clonotype has only a few counts. The chain is built from TRBV7-2 and TRBJ1-1; 7 bases align to TRBD1. Trimming cost V 5 bases and J 5 bases; bases outside gene matches: 5. This CDR3 has 13 amino acids. The germline CDR1 and CDR2 sequences are SGHTA and FQGNSA. The CDR3 bases are TGTGCCAGCAGCACGCAGGGGGGAACTGAAGCTTTCTTT. Amino acids: CASSTQGGTEAFF.

The table lists this clonotype with many counts. The rearrangement links TRBV4-2 to TRBJ1-1, with a tentative D call TRBD1 (5 bases). This CDR3 contains 14 residues. CDR1 and CDR2 from the germline V gene are LGHNA and YNFKEQ. Trimming took 1 base from V and 1 from J, leaving 7 bases between them. The CDR3 sequence is CASSQGGGNTEAFF. DNA of the CDR3: TGTGCCAGCAGCCAAGGGGGCGGGAACACTGAAGCTTTCTTT.

The chain links TRBV20-1 to TRBJ2-1, with 7 bases aligning to TRBD2. Trimming at V came to 4 bases and at J to 4 bases, leaving 4 bases not matched to a gene. CDR1 DFQATT and CDR2 SNEGSKA come from the germline V gene (reference sequence). The CDR3 runs 13 residues. The CDR3 DNA follows: TGCAGTGCTATGGCTAGCGGTTACAATGAGCAGTTCTTC. Translation: CSAMASGYNEQFF.

This clonotype was recorded a few times. This chain uses TRBV12-3 or TRBV12-4 with TRBJ1-5, with 8 bases identical to TRBD1. V trimming: 3 bases; J trimming: 7 bases; junction bases outside the gene matches: 8. CDR3 length: 15 residues. CDR3 coding DNA: TGTGCCAGCAGTTTCACAGGACAGGGTGTACAGCCCCAGCATTTT. Its translation: CASSFTGQGVQPQHF.

In this sample, this clonotype turned up a few times. The rearrangement links TRBV11-2 to TRBJ1-1, with 10 bases that match TRBD1. Germline assignment: CDR1 SGHAT and CDR2 FQNNGV. This CDR3 is 14 amino acids long. J was trimmed by 4 bases and V by 1 base; bases with no gene match: 0. CDR3 DNA: TGTGCCAGCAGCTTAGGACAGGGGGCCACTGAAGCTTTCTTT. It yields the protein CASSLGQGATEAFF.

J is TRBJ2-1 and V is TRBV7-2; unclear D gene. CDR3 length: 13 residues. Germline V gene lookup returns CDR1 SGHTA and CDR2 FQGNSA. Between the trimmed V and J ends, which lost 1 base and 9 bases, there was a span of 10 bases. The CDR3 here is CASSLDPVGEQFF. DNA of the CDR3: TGTGCCAGCAGCTTAGATCCGGTTGGTGAGCAGTTCTTC.

This chain joins TRBV7-9 and TRBJ2-1; TRBD2 might be the D (6 bases). There are 17 residues in the CDR3. CDR1 and CDR2 (germline): SEHNR, FQNEAQ (reference sequence). V was trimmed by 4 bases and J by 8 bases, leaving 24 bases between them. The CDR3 loop reads CASSSGPPGGSLDEQFF. CDR3 bases: TGTGCCAGCAGCTCCGGACCCCCCGGGGGTTCCCTCGATGAGCAGTTCTTC.

The J gene is TRBJ2-1, the V gene TRBV20-1; D possibly corresponds to TRBD2 (6 bases). CDR3 length: 17 residues. Trimming removed 6 bases at V and 2 bases at J, with 23 bases between. Germline V gene data show CDR1 as DFQATT and CDR2 as SNEGSKA (reference sequence). The CDR3 here is CSAGRSPSLGAYNEQFF. The CDR3 region has the DNA TGCAGTGCCGGGAGATCCCCATCGTTAGGGGCCTACAATGAGCAGTTCTTC.

The sample holds many counts of this clonotype. The J gene is TRBJ1-1, the V gene TRBV6-1, with 8 positions matching TRBD1. The junction had 10 bases not matched to a gene; V was cut back by 6 bases and J by 7 bases. Germline loops: CDR1 MNHNS, CDR2 SASEGT. The CDR3 totals 14 residues. CDR3 sequence (DNA): TGTGCCAGCAGCCCCGCAGGGGGCCTGGGTGAAGCTTTCTTT. This encodes CASSPAGGLGEAFF.

This clonotype was counted ten times or more. The J gene is TRBJ2-7, the V gene TRBV25-1; possibly TRBD1 for D (6 bases). The CDR3 has 14 amino acids. CDR1 MGHDK and CDR2 SYGVNS come from the germline V gene. V gave up 1 base and J gave up 4 bases, with 11 bases separating them. CDR3 in amino acids: CASSELGAQYEQYF. The DNA of the CDR3 is TGTGCCAGCAGTGAATTGGGGGCACAGTACGAGCAGTACTTC.

The chain is built from TRBV20-1 and TRBJ2-7, with TRBD1 identical over 11 bases. Germline CDR1 and CDR2: DFQATT and SNEGSKA (reference sequence). The CDR3 is 14 residues long. Losses at the gene ends were 6 bases for V and 1 base for J; bases not matched to a gene: 5. CDR3 nucleotides: TGCAGTGCCGACGGGACAGGGGGTTCCTACGAGCAGTACTTC. Translating it yields CSADGTGGSYEQYF.

CDR3 region: CASSVGQTRYEQYF. The CDR3 DNA is TGTGCCAGCAGCGTGGGACAGACCCGATACGAGCAGTACTTC. The rearrangement uses TRBV9 and TRBJ2-7; 7 bases agree with TRBD1. Germline CDR1 reads SGDLS; CDR2 reads YYNGEE. The V and J ends lost 2 bases and 4 bases, in that order; junction bases with no gene match: 6. The CDR3 consists of 14 residues.

The chain joins TRBV2 to TRBJ2-5; TRBD1 is a possible D gene (5 bases). V was pared by 7 bases and J by 0 bases, with 12 bases between. The CDR3 is 14 amino acids. From germline, CDR1 is SNHLY and CDR2 FYNNEI. CDR3 amino acids: CASTQGVDQETQYF. CDR3 nucleotide sequence: TGTGCCAGCACCCAAGGGGTGGACCAAGAGACCCAGTACTTC.

This clonotype was seen a handful of times. The chain links TRBV4-2 to TRBJ2-3; tentatively, D is TRBD2 (7 bases). The germline V and J ends were trimmed by 6 bases and 0 bases, with 13 bases remaining between them. The length of the CDR3 is 15 residues. In germline, CDR1 is LGHNA, CDR2 YNFKEQ. DNA of the CDR3: TGTGCCAGCAGTGAGGGGGGGCCTAGCACAGATACGCAGTATTTT. The encoded protein is CASSEGGPSTDTQYF.

V gene TRBV11-2 combines with J gene TRBJ2-3; D perhaps matches TRBD1 (5 bases). V lost 0 bases to trimming and J lost 0 bases, with 13 bases between them. CDR3 size: 17 residues. From germline, CDR1 is SGHAT and CDR2 FQNNGV. This CDR3 is CASSLEGWGTSTDTQYF. In DNA, the CDR3 is TGTGCCAGCAGCTTAGAGGGGTGGGGCACTAGCACAGATACGCAGTATTTT.

CDR3 coding DNA: TGTGCCAGCAGCCCAATATTAGCCAAAAACATTCAGTACTTC. Translating gives CASSPILAKNIQYF. The chain employs TRBV5-6 and TRBJ2-4; D is unclear. V gave up 4 bases and J gave up 0 bases, with 8 bases separating them. Per germline, CDR1 SGHDT and CDR2 YYEEEE. The CDR3 spans 14 residues.

For this clonotype: The junction does not match germline at one end; this may be a read error. The chain combines TRBV7-9 with TRBJ2-7; D might be TRBD2 (6 bases). The CDR3 spans 13 residues. CDR1 and CDR2 (germline): SEHNR, FQNEAQ (reference sequence). The CDR3 region has the DNA TGTGCCAGCAGCTTAAACCCAACTAGCACCGACCACTTC. Its protein product is CASSLNPTSTDHF.

At least ten counts were recorded for this clonotype. The rearrangement links TRBV6-5 to TRBJ1-4, with D unresolved. The CDR3 has 12 amino acids. The ends were cut back, 6 bases at V and 5 bases at J, with 7 bases in the middle. Germline V gives CDR1 MNHEY, CDR2 SVGAGI. The CDR3 protein is CASRTGNEKLFF. The DNA for the CDR3 is TGTGCCAGCAGGACGGGGAATGAAAAACTGTTTTTT.

The chain joins TRBV7-2 to TRBJ2-4; D is possibly TRBD2 (6 bases). The CDR3 has 13 residues. The germline gives CDR1 SGHTA, CDR2 FQGNSA. Trimming pared 8 bases from V and 5 bases from J, leaving 13 bases between. CDR3 residues: CASSRGWENIQYF. CDR3 coding DNA: TGTGCCAGCTCCCGGGGGTGGGAAAACATTCAGTACTTC.

This clonotype was detected a few times. The chain links TRBV12-3 or TRBV12-4 to TRBJ2-3, with a tentative D call TRBD1 (6 bases). CDR3 length: 13 amino acids. Trimming removed 6 bases from V and 3 bases from J, with 10 bases in between. The CDR3 DNA is TGTGCCAGCAGAAACAGGGTGACAGATACGCAGTATTTT. It specifies CASRNRVTDTQYF.